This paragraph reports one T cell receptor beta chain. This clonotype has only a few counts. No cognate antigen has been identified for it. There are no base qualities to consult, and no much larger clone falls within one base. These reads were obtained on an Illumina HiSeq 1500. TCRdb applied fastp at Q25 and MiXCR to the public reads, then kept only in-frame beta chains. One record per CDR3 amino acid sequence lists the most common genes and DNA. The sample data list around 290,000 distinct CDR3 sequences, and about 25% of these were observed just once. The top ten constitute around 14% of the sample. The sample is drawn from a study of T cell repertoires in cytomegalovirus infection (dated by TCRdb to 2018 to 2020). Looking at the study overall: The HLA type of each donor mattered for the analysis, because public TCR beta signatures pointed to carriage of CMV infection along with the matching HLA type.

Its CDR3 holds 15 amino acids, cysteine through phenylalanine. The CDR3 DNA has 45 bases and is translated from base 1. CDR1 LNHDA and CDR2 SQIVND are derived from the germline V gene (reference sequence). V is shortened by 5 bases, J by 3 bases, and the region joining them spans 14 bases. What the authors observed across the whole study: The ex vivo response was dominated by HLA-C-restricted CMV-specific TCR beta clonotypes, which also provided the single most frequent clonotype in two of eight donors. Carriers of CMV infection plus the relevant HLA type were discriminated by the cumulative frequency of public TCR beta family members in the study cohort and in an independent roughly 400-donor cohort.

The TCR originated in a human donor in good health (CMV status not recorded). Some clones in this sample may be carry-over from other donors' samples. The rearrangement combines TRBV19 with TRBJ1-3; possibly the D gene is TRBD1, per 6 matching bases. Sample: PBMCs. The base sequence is TGTGCCAGTAGTTTCCGCGGGACAATTGGAAACACCATATATTTT. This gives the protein CASSFRGTIGNTIYF.